The 32 T cell receptor beta chains listed next were all sequenced from one sample in a study of PD-L1 blockade in urothelial cancer. Assay used: immunoSEQ multiplex PCR; TCRdb lists only in-frame clones, some missing. The sample comprises roughly 32,000 clones, about 79% of which are singletons, and about 29% rests with the top ten. Source: PBMCs, taken around atezolizumab (anti-PD-L1) treatment. All receptors come from a man in his fifties or sixties with urothelial cancer.

The chain is built from TRBV30 and TRBJ2-5, with 7 nucleotides matching TRBD1. Trimming took 3 bases from V and 2 from J; bases not matched to a gene: 3. The CDR3 has 13 amino acids. Germline values: CDR1 GTSNPN, CDR2 SVGIG (reference sequence). The CDR3 region is CAWRGQKQETQYF. The CDR3 DNA reads TGTGCCTGGAGGGGACAGAAACAAGAGACCCAGTACTTC.

For the CDR3, the DNA is TGCGCCAGCAACATGGGGGCCCACGCTTACGAGCAGTACTTC. Translation gives CASNMGAHAYEQYF. The chain joins TRBV5-1 to TRBJ2-7, with D maybe TRBD1 (6 bases). With 6 bases removed from V and 4 bases from J, the gap between germline ends came to 17 bases. From germline, CDR1 is SGHRS and CDR2 YFSETQ. The CDR3 has 14 amino acids. Full variable domain (rest looked up from reference TRBV5-1 and TRBJ2-7): KAGVTQTPRYLIKTRGQQVTLSCSPISGHRSVSWYQQTPGQGLQFLFEYFSETQRNKGNFPGRFSGRQFSNSRSEMNVSTLELGDSALYLCASNMGAHAYEQYFGPGTRLTVT.

About this clone itself: A far larger clone lies a single base away; this is likely a read error. Within the sample, other DNA sequences also encode this same CDR3. The CDR3 loop reads CASSQRTGREQYF. Written as DNA, the CDR3 is TGCGCCAGCAGCCAACGGACAGGTCGCGAGCAGTACTTC. The chain couples TRBV5-8 to TRBJ2-7; 7 bases are a match to TRBD1. The CDR3 has 13 residues. Germline CDR1 is SGHTS and CDR2 is YDEGEE.

The chain couples TRBV19 to TRBJ2-1; 13 bases line up with TRBD2. The CDR3 runs 16 residues. CDR1 is LNHDA, CDR2 SQIVND, per germline (reference sequence). V gave up 5 bases and J gave up 6 bases; unmatched junction bases: 7. The CDR3, as DNA: TGTGCCAGTAGTTCCCGACTAGCGGGAGGAGTCAATGAGCAGTTCTTC. Its protein product is CASSSRLAGGVNEQFF.

The genes are TRBV6-5 and TRBJ1-5; 7 bases fit TRBD1. The CDR3 has 14 residues. The germline CDR1 and CDR2 sequences are MNHEY and SVGAGI. The ends lost 6 bases at V and 3 bases at J; junction bases unmatched: 5. For the CDR3, the DNA is TGTGCCAGCAGGCCGGGACAGAACAATCAGCCCCAGCATTTT. It encodes CASRPGQNNQPQHF.

This chain links TRBV5-1 with TRBJ1-1; D is perhaps TRBD1 (6 bases). This CDR3 region has 15 residues. From germline, CDR1 is SGHRS and CDR2 YFSETQ. Between the trimmed V and J ends, which lost 4 bases and 7 bases, there was a span of 20 bases. CDR3 region: CASSPYREFDDEAFF. The CDR3 bases are TGCGCCAGCAGCCCCTACAGGGAATTCGATGATGAAGCTTTCTTT.

This rearrangement joins TRBV29-1 to TRBJ2-5; TRBD1 agrees at 10 bases. The length of the CDR3 is 14 residues. V lost 7 bases, J lost 4 bases, and 9 bases stayed unmatched. Looked up from germline, CDR1 is SQVTM and CDR2 is ANQGSEA. The CDR3 bases are TGCAGCGCCCGGGACAGGGGCCCTGGAGAGACCCAGTACTTC. This gives the protein CSARDRGPGETQYF.

This clone was recorded only once. This chain joins TRBV6-1 and TRBJ1-5; D uncertain. CDR3 length: 16 residues. The V end was cut by 1 base, the J end by 0 bases, with 10 bases between. CDR1 is MNHNS and CDR2 is SASEGT in the germline V gene. The CDR3 spells CASSEGQFYSNQPQHF. For the CDR3, the DNA is TGTGCCAGCAGTGAAGGGCAGTTTTATAGCAATCAGCCCCAGCATTTT.

The chain carries TRBV9 and TRBJ2-3, with D perhaps matching TRBD2 (5 bases). V lost 0 bases to trimming and J lost 2 bases, with 10 bases between them. CDR1 is SGDLS, CDR2 YYNGEE, per germline. This CDR3 is built from 15 residues. The CDR3 DNA reads as TGTGCCAGCAGCGTAGCACGGGGAACCACAGATACGCAGTATTTT. It codes for CASSVARGTTDTQYF.

On this clone: The sample contains more than one DNA sequence encoding this CDR3. The gene calls are TRBV5-1 and TRBJ1-4; possible D gene TRBD1, 5 bases. CDR1 and CDR2 from the germline V gene are SGHRS and YFSETQ. The V and J ends lost 3 bases and 5 bases respectively, with 17 bases between them. CDR3 length: 16 residues. The CDR3 nucleotides read TGCGCCAGCAGCTGGGACCTCGGGAGAGGGAATGAAAAACTGTTTTTT. Protein sequence: CASSWDLGRGNEKLFF. The full variable domain, completed using reference TRBV5-1 and TRBJ1-4, is KAGVTQTPRYLIKTRGQQVTLSCSPISGHRSVSWYQQTPGQGLQFLFEYFSETQRNKGNFPGRFSGRQFSNSRSEMNVSTLELGDSALYLCASSWDLGRGNEKLFFGSGTQLSVL.

V gene TRBV19 combines with J gene TRBJ2-6; possibly TRBD1 for D (5 bases). V was shortened by 6 bases and J by 0 bases, with 9 bases between the two germline ends. The germline CDR1 and CDR2 sequences are LNHDA and SQIVND (reference sequence). The CDR3 extends over 15 amino acids. The CDR3 protein is CASRPQASGANVLTF. In DNA form, the CDR3 reads TGTGCCAGTAGACCACAGGCCTCTGGGGCCAACGTCCTGACTTTC.

This chain links TRBV5-5 with TRBJ2-2, with D tentatively TRBD1 (5 bases). The germline V gene has CDR1 SGHKS and CDR2 YYEKEE (reference sequence). CDR3 length equals 15 residues. Trimming took off 0 bases at V and 4 bases at J, with 10 bases between the two ends. The CDR3, as DNA: TGTGCCAGCAGCTTGGTGCAGGGTATCACCGGGGAGCTGTTTTTT. It specifies CASSLVQGITGELFF.

This chain joins TRBV15 and TRBJ1-5; 8 positions agree with TRBD1. The CDR3 is made up of 13 amino acids. Germline-derived CDR1 and CDR2 are LNHNV and YYDKDF (reference sequence). The V segment lost 4 bases and the J segment 8 bases; nucleotides outside the gene matches: 4. The CDR3 loop is CATSKQGVEPQHF. CDR3 sequence (DNA): TGTGCCACCAGCAAACAGGGGGTCGAGCCCCAGCATTTT.

This clone has just a few counts. The chain carries TRBV7-9 and TRBJ1-1; D is unclear. Trimming removed 3 bases from V and 2 bases from J, with 7 bases in between. The germline V gene encodes CDR1 SEHNR and CDR2 FQNEAQ (reference sequence). The CDR3 contains 13 residues. The CDR3, as DNA: TGTGCCAGCAGCTTTGACACAAACACTGAAGCTTTCTTT. It specifies CASSFDTNTEAFF.

The V call is TRBV6-6, the J call TRBJ2-7; no reliable D call. V was cut by 6 bases and J by 0 bases, with 6 bases left in between. The CDR3 covers 12 residues. Germline V gives CDR1 MNHNY, CDR2 SVGAGI (reference sequence). CDR3 amino acids: CASSPVSYEQYF. The CDR3 region has the DNA TGTGCCAGCAGCCCTGTCTCCTACGAGCAGTACTTC.

The chain couples TRBV18 to TRBJ1-5; 7 positions match TRBD1. V lost 5 bases, J lost 6 bases, and 10 bases stayed unmatched. CDR3 size: 15 residues. Per the germline V gene, CDR1 is KGHSH and CDR2 is LQKENI. For the CDR3, the DNA is TGTGCCAGCTCAACCACGACAGGGAGAGGTCAGCCCCAGCATTTT. It yields the protein CASSTTTGRGQPQHF.

The rearrangement uses TRBV19 and TRBJ1-2, with TRBD1 as a possible D gene (5 bases). The germline V and J ends were trimmed by 5 bases and 8 bases, with 15 bases remaining between them. Germline-derived CDR1 and CDR2 are LNHDA and SQIVND (reference sequence). This CDR3 is 13 amino acids long. CDR3 DNA sequence: TGTGCCAGTAGTCCTCAGGGCGGCTGGGGCTACACCTTC. This gives the protein CASSPQGGWGYTF.

The chain carries TRBV19 and TRBJ2-2; D unresolved. Germline values: CDR1 LNHDA, CDR2 SQIVND (reference sequence). The CDR3 consists of 11 residues. V lost 10 bases, J lost 7 bases, and 10 bases lay in between. CDR3 nucleotides: TGTGCCACCATGCAACTCGGGGAGCTGTTTTTT. Amino acids: CATMQLGELFF.

The chain links TRBV27 to TRBJ2-7; weak D call: TRBD2 (6 bases). The CDR3 is 15 residues long. Germline CDR1 and CDR2: MNHEY and SMNVEV (reference sequence). The V and J ends lost 8 bases and 3 bases respectively, with 20 bases between them. DNA of the CDR3: TGTGCCAGCGGTGACCTGCTAGCGAGGCGCTACGAGCAGTACTTC. Translation: CASGDLLARRYEQYF.

This clone appeared a few times. The chain employs TRBV2 and TRBJ1-5, with D perhaps TRBD1 (5 bases). The CDR3 runs 14 residues. Germline lookup yields CDR1 SNHLY and CDR2 FYNNEI. V was clipped by 6 bases and J by 2 bases, with 11 bases between them. The CDR3 DNA follows: TGTGCCAGCAGGGCAGGGATGCGCAATCAGCCCCAGCATTTT. Amino acid sequence: CASRAGMRNQPQHF.

V gene TRBV30 combines with J gene TRBJ1-4; possible D gene TRBD1, 5 bases. Germline CDR1 is GTSNPN and CDR2 is SVGIG (reference sequence). V was shortened by 2 bases and J by 0 bases, with 7 bases between the two germline ends. This CDR3 region has 14 residues. The CDR3 sequence: CAWSSGATNEKLFF. In DNA, the CDR3 is TGTGCCTGGAGTTCGGGGGCAACTAATGAAAAACTGTTTTTT. Full variable domain (rest looked up from reference TRBV30 and TRBJ1-4): SQTIHQWPATLVQPVGSPLSLECTVEGTSNPNLYWYRQAAGRGLQLLFYSVGIGQISSEVPQNLSASRPQDRQFILSSKKLLLSDSGFYLCAWSSGATNEKLFFGSGTQLSVL.

The CDR3 here is CATQWDRGYYEQYF. In nucleotides, the CDR3 is TGTGCCACGCAATGGGACAGGGGGTACTACGAGCAGTACTTC. The chain recombines TRBV10-3 with TRBJ2-7; 11 bases are a match to TRBD1. CDR1 ENHRY and CDR2 SYGVKD come from the germline V gene. J was trimmed by 3 bases and V by 10 bases; bases with no gene match: 8. The CDR3 is made up of 14 amino acids.

This rearrangement joins TRBV18 to TRBJ2-2; the match to TRBD1 covers 7 bases. This CDR3 is 16 amino acids long. Trimming cost V 3 bases and J 7 bases; bases outside gene matches: 11. In germline, CDR1 is KGHSH, CDR2 LQKENI. CDR3 sequence reads: CASSPQRTGSGGELFF. CDR3 nucleotide sequence: TGTGCCAGCTCACCGCAACGGACAGGATCGGGCGGGGAGCTGTTTTTT.

V usage is TRBV6-5 and J usage is TRBJ2-7; TRBD1 agrees at 9 bases. This CDR3 spans 15 amino acids. V trimming: 6 bases; J trimming: 6 bases; junction bases outside the gene matches: 12. CDR1 MNHEY and CDR2 SVGAGI come from the germline V gene. The CDR3 protein is CASRRRGGQGSEQYF. Written as DNA, the CDR3 is TGTGCCAGCAGAAGGAGGGGGGGACAGGGTAGCGAGCAGTACTTC.

The chain recombines TRBV7-9 with TRBJ1-3; maybe TRBD1 (5 bases). Looked up from germline, CDR1 is SEHNR and CDR2 is FQNEAQ (reference sequence). V lost 6 bases and J lost 0, with 15 bases in between. CDR3 length: 16 amino acids. The CDR3 nucleotides are TGTGCCAGCAGTCCTTCGGGGGTTCTCTCTGGAAACACCATATATTTT. Protein product: CASSPSGVLSGNTIYF.

This chain joins TRBV7-2 and TRBJ2-5, with a possible D match to TRBD2 (7 bases). This CDR3 comprises 13 residues. Germline-derived CDR1 and CDR2 are SGHTA and FQGNSA. V dropped 5 bases and J dropped 5 bases, with 12 bases sitting between them. The CDR3 DNA follows: TGTGCCAGCAGCCCGTCGGGGGGCGAGACCCAGTACTTC. Its translation: CASSPSGGETQYF. The whole variable domain, remainder taken from reference TRBV7-2 and TRBJ2-5, is GAGVSQSPSNKVTEKGKDVELRCDPISGHTALYWYRQSLGQGLEFLIYFQGNSAPDKSGLPSDRFSAERTGGSVSTLTIQRTQQEDSAVYLCASSPSGGETQYFGPGTRLLVL.

The chain employs TRBV5-1 and TRBJ1-1; D is perhaps TRBD1 (5 bases). From germline, CDR1 is SGHRS and CDR2 YFSETQ. The CDR3 loop spans 14 amino acids. With 6 bases removed from V and 5 bases from J, the gap between germline ends came to 17 bases. CDR3 nucleotide sequence: TGCGCCAGCATATCCGGTGGAGGGGAAACTGAAGCTTTCTTT. Translated, it gives CASISGGGETEAFF.

This sequence joins TRBV7-2 and TRBJ1-5; a weak D match, TRBD1 (6 bases). CDR3 length: 15 residues. The V end lost 5 bases, the J end lost 6 bases, and 17 bases lay between the germline ends. Looked up from germline, CDR1 is SGHTA and CDR2 is FQGNSA. CDR3 coding DNA: TGTGCCAGCAGCATAAAACACAGGGCGGCTCAGCCCCAGCATTTT. Its translation: CASSIKHRAAQPQHF.

V and J are TRBV2 and TRBJ2-1, with a tentative D call TRBD2 (5 bases). Trimming cost V 3 bases and J 6 bases, with 18 bases left between them. The CDR3 is made up of 16 amino acids. The V gene's germline CDR1 is SNHLY and CDR2 FYNNEI. This chain's CDR3 is CASSDWFGSRGNEQFF. The CDR3, as DNA: TGTGCCAGCAGTGACTGGTTTGGGAGCAGAGGCAATGAGCAGTTCTTC.

The V and J genes are TRBV4-1 and TRBJ1-2; 11 bases match TRBD1. Per germline, CDR1 MGHRA and CDR2 YSYEKL. The CDR3 is made up of 17 amino acids. Trimming took 4 bases from V and 7 from J; bases not matched to a gene: 14. CDR3 sequence reads: CASSLEPPGQGGGGYTF. The DNA of the CDR3 is TGCGCCAGCAGCCTAGAGCCCCCGGGACAGGGGGGAGGTGGCTACACCTTC.

This chain joins TRBV11-2 and TRBJ2-7; D is undetermined. This CDR3 is 13 amino acids long. The germline V gene encodes CDR1 SGHAT and CDR2 FQNNGV. V lost 2 bases and J 4 bases, leaving 9 bases between the germline ends. CDR3 region: CASSLPPRYEQYF. Here the CDR3 DNA reads TGTGCCAGCAGCTTACCCCCTAGGTACGAGCAGTACTTC. The full variable domain, rest sourced from reference TRBV11-2 and TRBJ2-7, is EAGVAQSPRYKIIEKRQSVAFWCNPISGHATLYWYQQILGQGPKLLIQFQNNGVVDDSQLPKDRFSAERLKGVDSTLKIQPAKLEDSAVYLCASSLPPRYEQYFGPGTRLTVT.

The chain joins TRBV5-1 to TRBJ1-4; D gene ambiguous. This CDR3 contains 16 residues. Germline loops: CDR1 SGHRS, CDR2 YFSETQ. V lost 0 bases and J lost 8, with 17 bases in between. The DNA for the CDR3 is TGCGCCAGCAGCTTGGCCGCGACTGCCGTACTAGAAAAACTGTTTTTT. This codes for CASSLAATAVLEKLFF.